What follows are 21 T cell receptor beta chains derived from one specimen sequenced in a study of regulatory T cells in long-lasting Graves disease. Assembly of TCR beta libraries relied on iRepertoire HTBI primers together with Arm-PCR of CDR3 regions. Via MiXCR, TCRdb re-called the multiplex PCR reads, giving one row per CDR3 protein. This table has hundreds of thousands of distinct CDR3 sequences, over 15% appearing once. Sample time point: newly diagnosed GD, antithyroid drugs for less than 3 months. There was RNA extracted from PBMCs, and the TCR library was made from it. This sample also belongs to another study, concerning T cells in Graves' hyperthyroidism and ophthalmopathy.

The sequenced sample was peripheral blood mononuclear cells (PBMCs), obtained at new diagnosis, from a patient treated with antithyroid drugs. The receptor set was obtained from a man aged 35 to 55 with Graves disease.

This clonotype was observed many times. CDR3 amino acids: CARFRQPGDTQYF. In DNA, the CDR3 is TGTGCCAGATTCAGACAACCCGGGGATACGCAGTATTTT. This sequence joins TRBV9 and TRBJ2-3; unclear D gene. The CDR3 runs 13 residues. V lost 8 bases to trimming and J lost 6 bases, with 16 bases between them. CDR1 is SGDLS and CDR2 is YYNGEE in the germline V gene.

This clonotype was seen ten or more times. This chain joins TRBV18 and TRBJ1-4, with TRBD1 matching over 7 bases. Germline CDR1 reads KGHSH; CDR2 reads LQKENI. This CDR3 is 14 amino acids long. After removal of 8 bases from V and 8 bases from J, the junction contained 11 bases not matched to a gene. The CDR3: CASRPGQVDEKLFF. DNA for the CDR3: TGTGCCAGCCGCCCAGGACAGGTGGACGAAAAACTGTTTTTT.

Ten or more counts support this clonotype. The chain recombines TRBV5-1 with TRBJ2-3; perhaps TRBD2 as D (5 bases). V gave up 5 bases and J gave up 4 bases, with 23 bases separating them. The CDR3 contains 17 residues. Per germline, CDR1 SGHRS and CDR2 YFSETQ. CDR3 coding DNA: TGCGCCAGCAGTTCTGGCCCCATGGTAGCGAGGTCAGATACGCAGTATTTT. Translation gives CASSSGPMVARSDTQYF. Together with reference TRBV5-1 and TRBJ2-3, the CDR3 gives the full variable domain: KAGVTQTPRYLIKTRGQQVTLSCSPISGHRSVSWYQQTPGQGLQFLFEYFSETQRNKGNFPGRFSGRQFSNSRSEMNVSTLELGDSALYLCASSSGPMVARSDTQYFGPGTRLTVL.

In its sample, this clonotype was seen many times. V gene TRBV28 combines with J gene TRBJ2-1; D is unclear. This CDR3 spans 13 amino acids. From germline, CDR1 is MDHEN and CDR2 SYDVKM. V shed 4 bases and J shed 9 bases, with 13 bases lying between them. The CDR3 sequence: CASSSPGRGEQFF. The CDR3 nucleotides are TGTGCCAGCAGTTCCCCAGGACGCGGTGAGCAGTTCTTC.

This clonotype was counted at least ten times. This chain joins TRBV12-3 or TRBV12-4 and TRBJ2-1, with D possibly called TRBD1 or TRBD2 (6 bases each). The germline V and J ends were trimmed by 3 bases and 8 bases, with 17 bases remaining between them. CDR3 length equals 15 residues. The CDR3 coding sequence is TGTGCCAGCAGTTTTAGGGGGGCCGGGTTCGATGAGCAGTTCTTC. Amino acids: CASSFRGAGFDEQFF.

This clonotype was seen repeatedly, ten times or more. J is TRBJ2-5 and V is TRBV9; D ambiguous. Trimming removed 0 bases from V and 4 bases from J, with 16 bases in between. Germline values: CDR1 SGDLS, CDR2 YYNGEE. The length of the CDR3 is 16 residues. The CDR3 spells CASSVGEGVQAETQYF. In nucleotides, the CDR3 is TGTGCCAGCAGCGTAGGGGAAGGAGTGCAAGCAGAGACCCAGTACTTC.

Ten or more counts support this clonotype. This chain joins TRBV7-2 and TRBJ2-1; 10 bases map to TRBD2. The ends lost 4 bases at V and 7 bases at J; junction bases unmatched: 7. This CDR3 comprises 15 residues. The germline V gene encodes CDR1 SGHTA and CDR2 FQGNSA. The CDR3 region is CASSSAGTSANEQFF. The CDR3, as DNA: TGTGCCAGCAGCTCGGCCGGGACTAGCGCAAATGAGCAGTTCTTC.

The rearrangement uses TRBV11-2 and TRBJ2-3; D tentatively reads TRBD1 or TRBD2 (5 bases each). CDR1 is SGHAT and CDR2 is FQNNGV in the germline V gene. The V end lost 4 bases, the J end lost 2 bases, and 13 bases lay between the germline ends. This CDR3 region has 15 residues. The CDR3 protein is CASSSLLGDTDTQYF. CDR3 bases: TGTGCCAGCAGCTCACTCCTGGGGGACACAGATACGCAGTATTTT.

This clonotype was seen at least ten times. This chain links TRBV5-4 with TRBJ2-1; the match to TRBD1 covers 11 bases. V was pared by 4 bases and J by 4 bases, with 10 bases of the junction left unmatched. Germline CDR1 and CDR2: SGHNT and YYREEE (reference sequence). CDR3 length equals 17 residues. CDR3 DNA sequence: TGTGCCAGCAGCATCGGGACAGGGGGAAGTCTTTACAATGAGCAGTTCTTC. Amino acid sequence: CASSIGTGGSLYNEQFF.

This clonotype was counted ten times or more. The chain uses TRBV12-3 or TRBV12-4 and TRBJ1-1; TRBD1 matches at 8 bases. The CDR3 has 14 amino acids. V lost 7 bases to trimming and J lost 3 bases; unmatched junction nucleotides: 7. In nucleotides, the CDR3 is TGTGCCAGCAACCTCAGGGGGCTTCACACTGAAGCTTTCTTT. Protein product: CASNLRGLHTEAFF.

This clonotype was counted between two and nine times. The chain recombines TRBV7-9 with TRBJ2-5; TRBD1 agrees at 9 bases. From germline, CDR1 is SEHNR and CDR2 FQNEAQ (reference sequence). This CDR3 is built from 16 residues. V shed 1 base, J shed 4 bases, and the junction held 7 bases outside the gene matches. CDR3 protein: CASSLELTGGSETQYF. The CDR3 DNA reads TGTGCCAGCAGCTTAGAGTTGACAGGGGGGTCAGAGACCCAGTACTTC.

This clonotype was seen ten or more times. The rearrangement uses TRBV30 and TRBJ2-1, with TRBD2 identical over 11 bases. The germline gives CDR1 GTSNPN, CDR2 SVGIG (reference sequence). After removal of 7 bases from V and 3 bases from J, the junction contained 5 bases not matched to a gene. The CDR3 runs to 14 residues. CDR3 in DNA: TGTGCCTACCAACTAGCGGGGGACTACAATGAGCAGTTCTTC. As protein: CAYQLAGDYNEQFF.

This clonotype was found a few times. Since no conserved phenylalanine or tryptophan closes the CDR3, a read error is the likely cause. V gene TRBV10-3 combines with J gene TRBJ2-1, with D perhaps TRBD2 (6 bases). Looked up from germline, CDR1 is ENHRY and CDR2 is SYGVKD. V was clipped by 10 bases and J by 7 bases, with 17 bases between them. CDR3 size: 13 residues. Written as DNA, the CDR3 is TGTGCCAGTATCGGGGCTGCGGGGAATGAGCAGTTCCTC. Translated: CASIGAAGNEQFL.

This clonotype has at least ten counts. The chain is built from TRBV18 and TRBJ2-5; TRBD2 matches 13 bases. CDR3 length: 15 residues. Losses at the gene ends were 6 bases for V and 5 bases for J; bases not matched to a gene: 6. Germline CDR1 and CDR2: KGHSH and LQKENI. CDR3 loop: CASSGLAGAGETQYF. The CDR3 DNA reads as TGTGCCAGCTCCGGACTAGCGGGGGCCGGGGAGACCCAGTACTTC.

The chain couples TRBV20-1 to TRBJ2-1, with 9 bases aligning to TRBD1. CDR1 DFQATT and CDR2 SNEGSKA come from the germline V gene (reference sequence). This CDR3 spans 16 amino acids. The V segment lost 1 base and the J segment 1 base; nucleotides outside the gene matches: 5. CDR3 loop: CSARGPGQGSYNEQFF. The CDR3, as DNA: TGCAGTGCTAGAGGGCCGGGACAGGGTTCCTACAATGAGCAGTTCTTC.

This chain connects TRBV5-1 to TRBJ2-5, with 7 positions matching TRBD2. Germline lookup yields CDR1 SGHRS and CDR2 YFSETQ. V lost 3 bases to trimming and J lost 2 bases; unmatched junction nucleotides: 4. CDR3 length equals 14 residues. CDR3 in amino acids: CASSYLADQETQYF. The CDR3 DNA follows: TGCGCCAGCAGCTACCTAGCGGATCAAGAGACCCAGTACTTC.

The sample holds many counts of this clonotype. The J gene is TRBJ2-7, the V gene TRBV18; TRBD2 is a possible D gene (6 bases). The germline V and J ends were trimmed by 0 bases and 2 bases, with 8 bases remaining between them. From germline, CDR1 is KGHSH and CDR2 LQKENI. The CDR3 is 14 amino acids. This CDR3 is CASSPPTSTYEQYF. CDR3 DNA sequence: TGTGCCAGCTCACCACCAACTAGCACCTACGAGCAGTACTTC.

The CDR3 DNA reads as TGCGCCAGCAGCTTGGTCACAGGGGGTATGGAAAAACTGTTTTTT. This sequence encodes CASSLVTGGMEKLFF. This chain joins TRBV5-1 and TRBJ1-4; 8 positions match TRBD1. This CDR3 has 15 amino acids. V lost 0 bases to trimming and J lost 8 bases; unmatched junction nucleotides: 6. Germline V gene data show CDR1 as SGHRS and CDR2 as YFSETQ.

The J gene is TRBJ2-3, the V gene TRBV29-1, with TRBD1 matching over 7 bases. The trim removed 7 bases at V and 2 bases at J, leaving 9 bases unmatched. The CDR3 runs 14 residues. In germline, CDR1 is SQVTM, CDR2 ANQGSEA. This chain's CDR3 is CSARQGENTDTQYF. The CDR3 DNA follows: TGCAGCGCGAGACAGGGAGAGAACACAGATACGCAGTATTTT.

The chain combines TRBV19 with TRBJ2-4; D is ambiguous. The CDR3 loop spans 15 amino acids. CDR1 and CDR2 from the germline V gene are LNHDA and SQIVND (reference sequence). V was pared by 5 bases and J by 2 bases, with 13 bases between. This chain's CDR3 is CASSPLVETKNIQYF. Here the CDR3 DNA reads TGTGCCAGTAGTCCGCTGGTTGAAACCAAAAACATTCAGTACTTC. Full variable domain (remainder filled in from reference TRBV19 and TRBJ2-4): DGGITQSPKYLFRKEGQNVTLSCEQNLNHDAMYWYRQDPGQGLRLIYYSQIVNDFQKGDIAEGYSVSREKKESFPLTVTSAQKNPTAFYLCASSPLVETKNIQYFGAGTRLSVL.

This clonotype showed up just once. The chain carries TRBV4-2 and TRBJ2-5; D might be TRBD1 or TRBD2, each matching 6 bases. Per the germline V gene, CDR1 is LGHNA and CDR2 is YNFKEQ. The CDR3 runs 14 residues. Trimming removed 2 bases from V and 4 bases from J, with 11 bases in between. CDR3: CASSQPGAPETQYF. CDR3 sequence (DNA): TGTGCCAGCAGCCAACCGGGGGCCCCAGAGACCCAGTACTTC.